Each of the 25 T cell receptor beta chains below was sequenced from the same sample in a study of blood T cell repertoires in COVID-19. The table came from immunoSEQ multiplex PCR; TCRdb's copy has only in-frame clones and leaves some out. The sample lists around 300,000 clones, roughly 85% occurring once. Sequenced material: peripheral blood. These receptor sequences come from a human donor in a cohort sampled during active COVID-19.

This chain connects TRBV11-2 to TRBJ2-5; TRBD2 is a possible D gene (6 bases). This CDR3 region has 16 residues. Trimming cost V 0 bases and J 3 bases, with 14 bases left between them. Germline V gene data show CDR1 as SGHAT and CDR2 as FQNNGV. CDR3 sequence reads: CASSLDNGGGKETQYF. CDR3 DNA sequence: TGTGCCAGCAGCTTAGATAATGGTGGGGGGAAAGAGACCCAGTACTTC.

The table lists this clone with a few counts. This rearrangement joins TRBV19 to TRBJ2-2; D is uncertain. The V gene's germline CDR1 is LNHDA and CDR2 SQIVND (reference sequence). This CDR3 contains 13 residues. The V end lost 10 bases, the J end lost 0 bases, and 9 bases lay between the germline ends. In nucleotides, the CDR3 is TGTGCCACCGCGGATGCGAACACCGGGGAGCTGTTTTTT. This gives the protein CATADANTGELFF. Full variable domain (rest looked up from reference TRBV19 and TRBJ2-2): DGGITQSPKYLFRKEGQNVTLSCEQNLNHDAMYWYRQDPGQGLRLIYYSQIVNDFQKGDIAEGYSVSREKKESFPLTVTSAQKNPTAFYLCATADANTGELFFGEGSRLTVL.

This clone has a single count. V usage is TRBV3-1 (or the pseudogene TRBV3-2) and J usage is TRBJ2-1; perhaps TRBD2 as D (5 bases). CDR1 and CDR2 (germline): LGHDT, YNNKEL (reference sequence). The CDR3 spans 13 residues. Trimming took 1 base from V and 9 from J, leaving 10 bases between them. The CDR3 reads CASSQVRVGEQFF. In nucleotides, the CDR3 is TGTGCCAGCAGCCAAGTGAGGGTCGGTGAGCAGTTCTTC.

The chain recombines TRBV5-4 with TRBJ2-1, with D possibly TRBD1 on 6 matching bases. Germline CDR1 SGHNT, CDR2 YYREEE (reference sequence). V was shortened by 0 bases and J by 5 bases, with 12 bases between the two germline ends. The length of the CDR3 is 15 residues. The chain's CDR3 is CASSLAGALNNEQFF. The CDR3 coding sequence is TGTGCCAGCAGCTTGGCAGGGGCGCTTAACAATGAGCAGTTCTTC.

The rearrangement links TRBV12-3 or TRBV12-4 to TRBJ1-1, with D possibly TRBD1 on 6 matching bases. This CDR3 region has 13 residues. V shed 4 bases and J shed 6 bases, with 12 bases lying between them. CDR3 sequence: CASSSWTDSEAFF. For the CDR3, the DNA is TGTGCCAGCAGTTCCTGGACAGACTCTGAAGCTTTCTTT.

This sequence joins TRBV6-5 and TRBJ1-6; 9 positions match TRBD1. V lost 6 bases to trimming and J lost 9 bases; unmatched junction nucleotides: 9. CDR3 size: 15 residues. Germline-derived CDR1 and CDR2 are MNHEY and SVGAGI. In nucleotides, the CDR3 is TGTGCCAGCAGACACACAGGGGGCGAAAGTTCACCCCTCCACTTT. This encodes CASRHTGGESSPLHF.

This clone has just one count. The genes are TRBV19 and TRBJ1-2; D not certain. CDR3 length: 18 amino acids. The V and J ends lost 0 bases and 2 bases respectively, with 19 bases between them. Germline V gene data show CDR1 as LNHDA and CDR2 as SQIVND (reference sequence). The CDR3 DNA is TGTGCCAGTAGTATAGAGAATCAGCGTATTCAAAGGAACTATGGCTACACCTTC. This sequence encodes CASSIENQRIQRNYGYTF.

V and J are TRBV12-3 or TRBV12-4 and TRBJ1-4, with D possibly matching TRBD1 (5 bases). V was cut by 5 bases and J by 5 bases, with 9 bases left in between. The CDR3 runs 13 residues. The DNA of the CDR3 is TGTGCCAGCAGTAGAGACAGAAATGAAAAACTGTTTTTT. It codes for CASSRDRNEKLFF.

The V call is TRBV15, the J call TRBJ2-7, with 10 bases matching TRBD1. This CDR3 contains 15 residues. Trimming removed 0 bases from V and 1 base from J; junction bases left unmatched: 0. Germline V gene sequence: CDR1 LNHNV, CDR2 YYDKDF (reference sequence). In DNA form, the CDR3 reads TGTGCCACCAGCAGAGAGGGACAGGGGTCCTACGAGCAGTACTTC. Its protein product is CATSREGQGSYEQYF.

J is TRBJ1-2 and V is TRBV7-2; D unclear. This CDR3 region has 16 residues. In germline, CDR1 is SGHTA, CDR2 FQGNSA. The V and J ends lost 1 base and 4 bases respectively, with 16 bases between them. The CDR3 DNA sequence: TGTGCCAGCAGCTTAGGAGTGCGGTTTGGTAGCTATGGCTACACCTTC. Encoded protein: CASSLGVRFGSYGYTF. Variable domain in full (rest from reference TRBV7-2 and TRBJ1-2): GAGVSQSPSNKVTEKGKDVELRCDPISGHTALYWYRQSLGQGLEFLIYFQGNSAPDKSGLPSDRFSAERTGGSVSTLTIQRTQQEDSAVYLCASSLGVRFGSYGYTFGSGTRLTVV.

The CDR3 DNA sequence: TGTGCCAGCAGATTGGGAGGGACTGCTTCCTACGAGCAGTACTTC. Residues: CASRLGGTASYEQYF. The rearrangement uses TRBV6-5 and TRBJ2-7; 7 bases line up with TRBD2. The CDR3 loop spans 15 amino acids. With V trimmed by 6 bases and J by 1 base, 9 bases remained unmatched. Per germline, CDR1 MNHEY and CDR2 SVGAGI.

This chain joins TRBV9 and TRBJ2-2; 8 bases agree with TRBD2. The CDR3 consists of 16 residues. Trimming cost V 2 bases and J 4 bases; bases outside gene matches: 7. Looked up from germline, CDR1 is SGDLS and CDR2 is YYNGEE. The CDR3, as DNA: TGTGCCAGCAGCGTCACGGGAGGGCCAGTCACCGGGGAGCTGTTTTTT. Its translation is CASSVTGGPVTGELFF.

The chain is built from TRBV6-5 and TRBJ2-5; 10 bases line up with TRBD2. CDR3 length equals 15 residues. The V gene's germline CDR1 is MNHEY and CDR2 SVGAGI. V dropped 2 bases and J dropped 4; count of bases not matched to a gene: 4. The CDR3 protein is CASSYLTSGLETQYF. The DNA for the CDR3 is TGTGCCAGCAGTTACCTGACTAGCGGGTTAGAGACCCAGTACTTC.

The rearrangement uses TRBV14 and TRBJ1-2, with D hard to call. This CDR3 comprises 13 residues. The V gene's germline CDR1 is SGHDN and CDR2 FVKESK. Trimming stripped 4 bases from V and 4 bases from J, with 10 bases between. The CDR3 reads CASSLNRGYGYTF. CDR3 coding DNA: TGTGCCAGCAGCCTTAACCGAGGCTATGGCTACACCTTC.

This sequence joins TRBV24-1 and TRBJ2-3; TRBD1 aligns across 10 bases. Germline CDR1 KGHDR, CDR2 SFDVKD. There are 19 residues in the CDR3. V lost 3 bases, J lost 1 base, and 12 bases stayed unmatched. In DNA form, the CDR3 reads TGTGCCACCAGTGATGCCCGGGACAGGGGCGGTGGGGGCACAGATACGCAGTATTTT. It is translated as CATSDARDRGGGGTDTQYF.

The rearrangement uses TRBV11-2 and TRBJ2-2; a weak D match, TRBD1 (5 bases). The V and J ends lost 3 bases and 1 base respectively, with 9 bases between them. In germline, CDR1 is SGHAT, CDR2 FQNNGV. The CDR3 is 15 amino acids. In nucleotides, the CDR3 is TGTGCCAGCAGCTTGAGTACAGGGAACACCGGGGAGCTGTTTTTT. As protein: CASSLSTGNTGELFF.

This sequence joins TRBV30 and TRBJ2-5; D unclear. CDR1 GTSNPN and CDR2 SVGIG come from the germline V gene (reference sequence). The V and J ends lost 4 bases and 2 bases respectively, with 11 bases between them. The length of the CDR3 is 13 residues. The CDR3 sequence: CAWTVLNQETQYF. Written as DNA, the CDR3 is TGTGCCTGGACAGTATTAAATCAAGAGACCCAGTACTTC.

The genes are TRBV28 and TRBJ1-1; the D gene is possibly TRBD1 (5 bases). This CDR3 contains 13 residues. CDR1 is MDHEN, CDR2 SYDVKM, per germline. V was shortened by 3 bases and J by 3 bases, with 8 bases between the two germline ends. The chain's CDR3 is CASSFRQYTEAFF. In nucleotides, the CDR3 is TGTGCCAGCAGTTTCCGACAGTACACTGAAGCTTTCTTT.

This clone appeared a single time. The rearrangement uses TRBV6-1 and TRBJ1-2, with D unclear. The CDR3 runs 13 residues. V was pared by 0 bases and J by 8 bases, with 10 bases between. CDR1 MNHNS and CDR2 SASEGT come from the germline V gene. CDR3 amino acids: CASSEASQWGYTF. The DNA of the CDR3 is TGTGCCAGCAGTGAAGCTTCACAGTGGGGCTACACCTTC.

This sequence joins TRBV5-5 and TRBJ2-7, with 14 bases identical to TRBD2. The length of the CDR3 is 15 residues. With V trimmed by 1 base and J by 7 bases, 4 bases remained unmatched. Germline CDR1 is SGHKS and CDR2 is YYEKEE (reference sequence). The CDR3 is CASSLPGLAGAEQYF. The CDR3 DNA is TGTGCCAGCAGCTTGCCGGGACTAGCGGGAGCAGAGCAGTACTTC.

This chain uses TRBV6-1 with TRBJ2-1, with D hard to call. Trimming removed 1 base from V and 8 bases from J, with 9 bases in between. The CDR3 consists of 13 residues. Germline lookup yields CDR1 MNHNS and CDR2 SASEGT. The CDR3 DNA reads TGTGCCAGCAGTGAAGGTCTAGTCGATGAGCAGTTCTTC. Amino acid sequence: CASSEGLVDEQFF.

The chain couples TRBV3-1 (or the pseudogene TRBV3-2) to TRBJ2-3; 7 nucleotides align to TRBD1. Looked up from germline, CDR1 is LGHDT and CDR2 is YNNKEL (reference sequence). Trimming took 0 bases from V and 2 from J; bases not matched to a gene: 5. This CDR3 region has 16 residues. The CDR3: CASSQDETGLTDTQYF. Here the CDR3 DNA reads TGTGCCAGCAGCCAAGATGAGACAGGGCTCACAGATACGCAGTATTTT.

This clone was picked up a small number of times. The J gene is TRBJ1-5, the V gene TRBV27; no firm D call. The length of the CDR3 is 13 residues. V lost 6 bases and J lost 4, with 10 bases in between. CDR1 is MNHEY, CDR2 SMNVEV, per germline (reference sequence). This chain's CDR3 is CASSSTGNQPQHF. DNA of the CDR3: TGTGCCAGCAGCTCGACGGGAAATCAGCCCCAGCATTTT.

This chain connects TRBV4-3 to TRBJ2-1, with D possibly matching TRBD2 (6 bases). Germline loops: CDR1 LGHNA, CDR2 YSLEER. The length of the CDR3 is 17 residues. V was shortened by 4 bases and J by 5 bases, with 21 bases between the two germline ends. The CDR3, as DNA: TGCGCCAGCAGCCGCCTGGGAGGTCGCTTTACAAACAATGAGCAGTTCTTC. Translated: CASSRLGGRFTNNEQFF.

In this sample, this clone turned up a few times. CDR3 amino acids: CASMKERSNNSPLHF. The CDR3 DNA sequence: TGTGCCAGCATGAAGGAGCGGTCGAATAATTCACCCCTCCACTTT. This sequence joins TRBV28 and TRBJ1-6; D gene uncertain. Germline V gene data show CDR1 as MDHEN and CDR2 as SYDVKM. This CDR3 is 15 amino acids long. Trimming left V 7 bases short and J 5 bases short, with 15 bases between.